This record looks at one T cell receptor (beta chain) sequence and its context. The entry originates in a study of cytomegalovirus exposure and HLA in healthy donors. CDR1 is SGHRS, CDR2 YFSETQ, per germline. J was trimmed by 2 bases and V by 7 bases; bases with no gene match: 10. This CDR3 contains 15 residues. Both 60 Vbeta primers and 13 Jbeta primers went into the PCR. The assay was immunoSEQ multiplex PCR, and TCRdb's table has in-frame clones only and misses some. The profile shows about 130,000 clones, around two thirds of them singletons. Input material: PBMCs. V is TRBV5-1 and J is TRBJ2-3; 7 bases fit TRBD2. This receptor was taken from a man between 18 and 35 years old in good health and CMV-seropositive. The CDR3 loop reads CASAMGAGVTDTQYF. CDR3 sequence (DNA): TGCGCCAGCGCCATGGGCGCGGGGGTCACAGATACGCAGTATTTT.